This T cell receptor beta chain emerged from a study of identical twins. MiXCR, applied by TCRdb to the 5' RACE reads, yields one record per CDR3 protein. In the table there are about 500,000 distinct CDR3 sequences, roughly an eighth of which are singletons. Looked up from germline, CDR1 is SGHRS and CDR2 is YFSETQ. Trimming removed 4 bases from V and 6 bases from J; junction bases left unmatched: 5. The CDR3 covers 15 residues. The data also belong to a second study, concerning yellow fever vaccine responses in identical twins.

Material for sequencing was CD4+ T cells sorted from blood. The chain uses TRBV5-1 and TRBJ2-1; 12 bases map to TRBD2. This receptor was taken from a woman between 18 and 30 years old in good health. As DNA, the CDR3 is TGCGCCAGCAGCCTTGGACTAGCGGGAACCAATGAGCAGTTCTTC. Its translation: CASSLGLAGTNEQFF.